Listed here are 5 T cell receptor beta chains from one sample, sequenced in a study of blood T cell repertoires in COVID-19. Data came from immunoSEQ multiplex PCR; TCRdb stores just in-frame clones and leaves some out. The table includes over 300,000 clones, 90% detected once. Sequenced input: peripheral blood. Source of these receptors: a man aged 18 to 29 with active or convalescent COVID-19.

This chain's CDR3 is CASSQGTALGVQPQHF. The CDR3 nucleotides read TGTGCCAGCAGCCAAGGGACAGCCCTCGGGGTTCAGCCCCAGCATTTT. The chain links TRBV7-2 to TRBJ1-5; TRBD1 agrees at 7 bases. The CDR3 contains 16 residues. From germline, CDR1 is SGHTA and CDR2 FQGNSA. The V segment lost 5 bases and the J segment 6 bases; nucleotides outside the gene matches: 13.

V and J are TRBV28 and TRBJ1-6; D may be TRBD1 (6 bases). Germline CDR1 MDHEN, CDR2 SYDVKM. CDR3 length: 15 amino acids. V lost 10 bases to trimming and J lost 0 bases, with 13 bases between them. CDR3 nucleotide sequence: TGTGCCACCAAACAGGGAAGCTCCTATAATTCACCCCTCCACTTT. It is translated as CATKQGSSYNSPLHF.

This clone was counted at least ten times. This sample includes further DNA sequences coding for the same CDR3. The chain is built from TRBV11-2 and TRBJ2-1; no firm D call. CDR3 length equals 11 residues. Looked up from germline, CDR1 is SGHAT and CDR2 is FQNNGV. V was trimmed by 1 base and J by 8 bases, leaving 3 bases between them. The CDR3 DNA is TGTGCCAGCAGCTTAGCGGATGAGCAGTTCTTC. Translating gives CASSLADEQFF.

This clone has a single count. The rearrangement links TRBV7-9 to TRBJ1-2; 10 nucleotides match TRBD1. Germline CDR1 reads SEHNR; CDR2 reads FQNEAQ (reference sequence). Trimming took 5 bases from V and 0 from J; bases not matched to a gene: 12. The CDR3 length is 18 residues. CDR3 in amino acids: CASSMLRDRGDSNYGYTF. The CDR3 bases are TGTGCCAGCAGCATGCTCCGGGACAGGGGCGACTCTAACTATGGCTACACCTTC.

The chain carries TRBV11-2 and TRBJ1-5; D is unresolved. The CDR3 contains 13 residues. The V end lost 5 bases, the J end lost 1 base, and 6 bases lay between the germline ends. Germline-derived CDR1 and CDR2 are SGHAT and FQNNGV. CDR3 bases: TGTGCCAGCAGCCTCAGAAGCAATCAGCCCCAGCATTTT. It encodes CASSLRSNQPQHF.